This TCR beta chain was recovered during a study of T-cell memory formation after mild COVID-19. From germline, CDR1 is LNHDA and CDR2 SQIVND (reference sequence). The CDR3 runs 14 residues. V was shortened by 2 bases and J by 5 bases, with 10 bases between the two germline ends. TCRdb re-derived calls from the 5' RACE reads in MiXCR, one entry per CDR3 protein. Among 350,000 to 500,000 distinct CDR3 sequences listed, 15% to 20% were seen once. This clonotype has just a few counts. V gene TRBV19 combines with J gene TRBJ1-5; no clear D. Sequenced input: PBMCs or a T cell subset sorted from them (not recorded which). The source of this sequence is a man younger than 35 who had mild COVID-19 (a few samples of this study predate the infection). Cell type and time point are not known. CDR3 coding DNA: TGTGCCAGTAGTATACTAGGGTCCGATCAGCCCCAGCATTTT. Translation gives CASSILGSDQPQHF.